The present TCR beta chain was sequenced within a study of control samples from healthy donors and cancer patients. Trimming took 3 bases from V and 6 from J; bases not matched to a gene: 14. This CDR3 spans 20 amino acids. Per the germline V gene, CDR1 is MNHNS and CDR2 is SASEGT. As concerns this clone: This CDR3 is also generated by other DNA sequences in the sample.

The assay was immunoSEQ multiplex PCR, and TCRdb's table has in-frame clones only and misses some. The repertoire has some 120,000 clones, more than 80% of them found once; the top ten carry approximately 1.1%. Sequences were obtained from PBMCs. The chain combines TRBV6-1 with TRBJ2-1, with 16 bases identical to TRBD2. This sequence originates from a woman between 45 and 65 years old with colorectal cancer. CDR3 bases: TGTGCCAGCAGTGACGGGCGGGGACTAGCGGGGGGGACGACGTTCAATGAGCAGTTCTTC. Amino acid sequence: CASSDGRGLAGGTTFNEQFF.